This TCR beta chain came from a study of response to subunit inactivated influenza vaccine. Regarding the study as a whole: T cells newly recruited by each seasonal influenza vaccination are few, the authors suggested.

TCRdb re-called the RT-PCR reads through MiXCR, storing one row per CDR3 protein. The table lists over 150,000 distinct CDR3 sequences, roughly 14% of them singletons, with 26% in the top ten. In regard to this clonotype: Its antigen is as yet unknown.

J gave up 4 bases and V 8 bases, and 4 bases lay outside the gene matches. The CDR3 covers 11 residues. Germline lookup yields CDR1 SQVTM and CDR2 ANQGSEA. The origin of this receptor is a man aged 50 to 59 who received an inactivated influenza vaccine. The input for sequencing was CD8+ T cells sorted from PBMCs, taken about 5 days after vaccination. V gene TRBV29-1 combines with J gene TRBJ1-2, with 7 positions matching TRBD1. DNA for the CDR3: TGCAGCATCCGGGACAGCTATGGCTACACCTTC. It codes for CSIRDSYGYTF.